These T cell receptor beta chains were read from a single sample in a study of cytomegalovirus exposure and HLA in healthy donors. Sequencing was performed with immunoSEQ multiplex PCR; in TCRdb, only in-frame clones are kept and a portion is missing. Among about 150,000 clones, about four fifths were seen once, and the ten largest hold roughly 6.3%. The sample taken for sequencing was PBMCs. The source of these receptors is a man in his fifties in good health and CMV-seropositive. Both conserved end residues are part of each CDR3. D genes are given only for firm matches. Expanded clones are given a class, and other clones once, few, many or no size at all.

clone size: few
J gene: TRBJ2-7
V gene: TRBV5-1
D gene: TRBD2
CDR3 DNA: TGCGCCAGCAGCTTGGCCCAGCGGGGGTTCTCCTACGAGCAGTACTTC
CDR3 protein: CASSLAQRGFSYEQYF

clone size: .
J gene: TRBJ1-5
V gene: TRBV2
D gene: .
CDR3 DNA: TGTGCCAGCAGTGGGGCAGGGGATCAGCCCCAGCATTTT
CDR3 protein: CASSGAGDQPQHF

clone size: .
J gene: TRBJ2-7
V gene: TRBV11-2
D gene: TRBD1
CDR3 DNA: TGTGCCAGCAGCCCCGGACAGGGGGTCTCCTACGAGCAGTACTTC
CDR3 protein: CASSPGQGVSYEQYF

clone size: .
J gene: TRBJ1-2
V gene: TRBV5-6
D gene: TRBD1
CDR3 DNA: TGTGCCAGCAGCGCCACCGGGACAGGGAGAGGCTATGGCTACACCTTC
CDR3 protein: CASSATGTGRGYGYTF

clone size: once
J gene: TRBJ2-1
V gene: TRBV28
D gene: .
CDR3 DNA: TGTGCCAGCAGCCAAGGCAGGGATGAGCAGTTCTTC
CDR3 protein: CASSQGRDEQFF

clone size: .
J gene: TRBJ1-5
V gene: TRBV7-9
D gene: .
CDR3 DNA: TGTGCCAGCAGCTTAGGGGGGCGGAGCAATCAGCCCCAGCATTTT
CDR3 protein: CASSLGGRSNQPQHF

clone size: .
J gene: TRBJ1-6
V gene: TRBV30
D gene: TRBD1
CDR3 DNA: TGTGCCTGCAGGGGGCGCGACGATTCACCCCTCCACTTT
CDR3 protein: CACRGRDDSPLHF

clone size: .
J gene: TRBJ2-1
V gene: TRBV5-1
D gene: TRBD2
CDR3 DNA: TGCGCCAGCAGCACACTAGCGGGAGCGCATAATGAGCAGTTCTTC
CDR3 protein: CASSTLAGAHNEQFF

clone size: .
J gene: TRBJ2-2
V gene: TRBV5-1
D gene: .
CDR3 DNA: TGCGCCAGCAGCTTGGACAAGACTTGGAACACCGGGGAGCTGTTTTTT
CDR3 protein: CASSLDKTWNTGELFF

clone size: .
J gene: TRBJ2-7
V gene: TRBV27
D gene: TRBD1
CDR3 DNA: TGTGCCAGCAATCCGACGGACAGGGGCGCCTACGAGCAGTACTTC
CDR3 protein: CASNPTDRGAYEQYF

clone size: .
J gene: TRBJ2-5
V gene: TRBV5-1
D gene: .
CDR3 DNA: TGCGCCAGCAGCTTGGCCGCTACAGGGCATCCTGGGGAGACCCAGTACTTC
CDR3 protein: CASSLAATGHPGETQYF

clone size: .
J gene: TRBJ2-1
V gene: TRBV4-2
D gene: TRBD2
CDR3 DNA: TGTGCCAGCAGCCAAGGTAGCGGGAGATATGAGCAGTTCTTC
CDR3 protein: CASSQGSGRYEQFF

clone size: .
J gene: TRBJ2-1
V gene: TRBV7-6
D gene: TRBD1
CDR3 DNA: TGTGCCAGCAGCTGGGGGACAGAGGAGCAGTTCTTC
CDR3 protein: CASSWGTEEQFF

clone size: .
J gene: TRBJ2-7
V gene: TRBV6-5
D gene: .
CDR3 DNA: TGTGCCAGCAGACGAGGGAAGGACGAGCAGTACTTC
CDR3 protein: CASRRGKDEQYF

clone size: .
J gene: TRBJ2-5
V gene: TRBV7-9
D gene: .
CDR3 DNA: TGTGCCAGCAGCCGAAACAGGGTAGGCGTAGAGACCCAGTACTTC
CDR3 protein: CASSRNRVGVETQYF

clone size: .
J gene: TRBJ2-2
V gene: TRBV28
D gene: .
CDR3 DNA: TGTGCCAGCAAGGGTGTTAGCGAGATACTAATAAACACCGGGGAGCTGTTTTTT
CDR3 protein: CASKGVSEILINTGELFF

clone size: .
J gene: TRBJ2-7
V gene: TRBV6-5
D gene: TRBD1
CDR3 DNA: TGTGCCAGCAGCCGCGGGACAGGGGACTCCTACGAGCAGTACTTC
CDR3 protein: CASSRGTGDSYEQYF

clone size: .
J gene: TRBJ1-1
V gene: TRBV27
D gene: .
CDR3 DNA: TGTGCCAGCAGTTTAAAGACCCTCGGGATTGGCACTGAAGCTTTCTTT
CDR3 protein: CASSLKTLGIGTEAFF

clone size: .
J gene: TRBJ1-3
V gene: TRBV5-1
D gene: .
CDR3 DNA: TGCGCCAGCAGCTCCTTGTCCTCTGGAAACACCATATATTTT
CDR3 protein: CASSSLSSGNTIYF